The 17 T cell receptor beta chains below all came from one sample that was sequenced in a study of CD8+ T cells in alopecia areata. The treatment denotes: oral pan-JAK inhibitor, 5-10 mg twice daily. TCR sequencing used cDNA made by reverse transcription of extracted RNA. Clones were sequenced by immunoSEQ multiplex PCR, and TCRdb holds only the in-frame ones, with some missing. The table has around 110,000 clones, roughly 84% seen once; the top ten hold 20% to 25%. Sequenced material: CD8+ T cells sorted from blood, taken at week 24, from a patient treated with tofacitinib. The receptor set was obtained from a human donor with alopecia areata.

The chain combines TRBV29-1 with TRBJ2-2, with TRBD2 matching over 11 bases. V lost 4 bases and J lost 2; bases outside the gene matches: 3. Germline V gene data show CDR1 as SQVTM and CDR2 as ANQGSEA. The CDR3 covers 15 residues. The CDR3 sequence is CSVVTSGGNTGELFF. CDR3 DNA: TGCAGCGTTGTAACTAGCGGGGGCAACACCGGGGAGCTGTTTTTT.

In nucleotides, the CDR3 is TGTGCCAGCAGCAAGACCGGATACAATGAGCAGTTCTTC. Translated, it gives CASSKTGYNEQFF. The chain carries TRBV7-6 and TRBJ2-1; D not resolved. This CDR3 spans 13 amino acids. V lost 5 bases to trimming and J lost 4 bases, with 9 bases between them. The germline V gene has CDR1 SGHVS and CDR2 FNYEAQ. The whole variable domain, filled in from reference TRBV7-6 and TRBJ2-1, reads GAGVSQSPRYKVTKRGQDVALRCDPISGHVSLYWYRQALGQGPEFLTYFNYEAQQDKSGLPNDRFSAERPEGSISTLTIQRTEQRDSAMYRCASSKTGYNEQFFGPGTRLTVL.

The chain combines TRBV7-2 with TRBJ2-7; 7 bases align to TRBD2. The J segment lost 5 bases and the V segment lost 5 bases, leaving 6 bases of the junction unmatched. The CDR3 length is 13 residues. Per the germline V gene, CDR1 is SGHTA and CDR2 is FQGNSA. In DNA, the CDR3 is TGTGCCAGCAGCCTACTAGCGATCGACGAGCAGTACTTC. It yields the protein CASSLLAIDEQYF.

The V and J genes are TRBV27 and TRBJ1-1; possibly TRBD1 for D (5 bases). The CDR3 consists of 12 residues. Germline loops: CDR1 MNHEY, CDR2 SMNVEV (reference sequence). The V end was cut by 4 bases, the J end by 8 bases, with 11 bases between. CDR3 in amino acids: CASSSFRGEAFF. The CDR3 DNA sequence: TGTGCCAGCAGTTCCTTCCGGGGGGAAGCTTTCTTT.

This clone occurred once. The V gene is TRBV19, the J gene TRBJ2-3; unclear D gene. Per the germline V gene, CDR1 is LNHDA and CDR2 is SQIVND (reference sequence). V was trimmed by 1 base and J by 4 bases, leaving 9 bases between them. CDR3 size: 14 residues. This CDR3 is CASSIGASADTQYF. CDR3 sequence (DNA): TGTGCCAGTAGTATAGGGGCCAGCGCAGATACGCAGTATTTT. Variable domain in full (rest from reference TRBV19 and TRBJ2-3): DGGITQSPKYLFRKEGQNVTLSCEQNLNHDAMYWYRQDPGQGLRLIYYSQIVNDFQKGDIAEGYSVSREKKESFPLTVTSAQKNPTAFYLCASSIGASADTQYFGPGTRLTVL.

The CDR3 bases are TGTGCCAGCAGCCCGCGGGACAGGGTGTCCTACGAGCAGTACTTC. Translated, it gives CASSPRDRVSYEQYF. The chain is built from TRBV5-6 and TRBJ2-7, with TRBD1 identical over 9 bases. Germline CDR1 SGHDT, CDR2 YYEEEE. V shed 4 bases and J 1 base; nucleotides not matched to a gene: 6. This CDR3 comprises 15 residues.

CDR3 sequence (DNA): TGTGCCAGCAGCGTTTCTAGCACAGATACGCAGTATTTT. This codes for CASSVSSTDTQYF. The chain joins TRBV9 to TRBJ2-3; D is unresolved. The germline V gene encodes CDR1 SGDLS and CDR2 YYNGEE. The CDR3 is 13 residues long. The ends were cut back, 2 bases at V and 0 bases at J, with 4 bases in the middle. The full variable domain, with the rest looked up from reference TRBV9 and TRBJ2-3, is DSGVTQTPKHLITATGQRVTLRCSPRSGDLSVYWYQQSLDQGLQFLIQYYNGEERAKGNILERFSAQQFPDLHSELNLSSLELGDSALYFCASSVSSTDTQYFGPGTRLTVL.

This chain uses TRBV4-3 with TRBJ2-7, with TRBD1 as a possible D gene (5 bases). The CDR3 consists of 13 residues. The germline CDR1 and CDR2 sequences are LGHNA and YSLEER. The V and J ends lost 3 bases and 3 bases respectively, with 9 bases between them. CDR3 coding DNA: TGCGCCAGCAGCCACGGCGACAGCTACGAGCAGTACTTC. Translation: CASSHGDSYEQYF.

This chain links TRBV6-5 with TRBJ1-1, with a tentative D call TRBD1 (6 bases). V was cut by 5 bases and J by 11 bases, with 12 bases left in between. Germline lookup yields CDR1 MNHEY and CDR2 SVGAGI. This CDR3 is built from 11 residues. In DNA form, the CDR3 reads TGTGCCAGCAGTACGGGACAACGGGCTTTCTTT. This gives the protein CASSTGQRAFF.

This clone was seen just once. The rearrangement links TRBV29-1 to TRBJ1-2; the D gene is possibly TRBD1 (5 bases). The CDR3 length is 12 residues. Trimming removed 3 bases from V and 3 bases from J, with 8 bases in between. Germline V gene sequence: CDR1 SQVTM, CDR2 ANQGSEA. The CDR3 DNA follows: TGCAGCGTTGAGTTAGGGGACTATGGCTACACCTTC. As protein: CSVELGDYGYTF.

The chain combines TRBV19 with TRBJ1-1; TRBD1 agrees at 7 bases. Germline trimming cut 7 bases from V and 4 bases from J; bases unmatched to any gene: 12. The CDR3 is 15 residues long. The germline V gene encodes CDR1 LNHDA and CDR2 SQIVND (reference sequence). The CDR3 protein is CASTPTGRVSTEAFF. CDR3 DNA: TGTGCCAGTACCCCGACAGGGAGGGTGAGCACTGAAGCTTTCTTT.

CDR3 sequence (DNA): TGTGCCAGCAGCCCAAGACAGGGACCCTACGAGCAGTACTTC. It specifies CASSPRQGPYEQYF. The rearrangement joins TRBV9 to TRBJ2-7; 7 bases match TRBD1. Trimming cost V 4 bases and J 2 bases; bases outside gene matches: 6. This CDR3 spans 14 amino acids. The germline CDR1 and CDR2 sequences are SGDLS and YYNGEE.

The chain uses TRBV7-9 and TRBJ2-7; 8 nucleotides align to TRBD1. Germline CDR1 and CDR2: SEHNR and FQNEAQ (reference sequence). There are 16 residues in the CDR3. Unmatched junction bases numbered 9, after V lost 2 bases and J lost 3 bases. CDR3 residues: CASSLSTGTGLYEQYF. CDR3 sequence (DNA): TGTGCCAGCAGCTTATCCACCGGGACAGGACTCTACGAGCAGTACTTC.

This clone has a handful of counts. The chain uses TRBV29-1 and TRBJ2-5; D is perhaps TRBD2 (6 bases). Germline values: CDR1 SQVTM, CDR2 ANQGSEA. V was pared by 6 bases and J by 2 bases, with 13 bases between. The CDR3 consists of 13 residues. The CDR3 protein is CSVRDSNQETQYF. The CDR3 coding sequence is TGCAGCGTCCGGGACTCTAATCAAGAGACCCAGTACTTC.

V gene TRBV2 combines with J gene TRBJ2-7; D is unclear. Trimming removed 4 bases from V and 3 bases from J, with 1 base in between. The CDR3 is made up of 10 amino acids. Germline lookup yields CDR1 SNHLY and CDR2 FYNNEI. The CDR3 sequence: CASSGYEQYF. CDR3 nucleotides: TGTGCCAGCAGTGGCTACGAGCAGTACTTC.

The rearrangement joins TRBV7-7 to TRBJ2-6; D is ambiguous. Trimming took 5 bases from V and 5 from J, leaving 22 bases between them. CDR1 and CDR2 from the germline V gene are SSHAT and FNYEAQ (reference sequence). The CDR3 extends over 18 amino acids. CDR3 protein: CASSGLGKSQSRANVLTF. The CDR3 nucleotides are TGTGCCAGCAGCGGCTTGGGTAAGTCACAAAGTCGGGCCAACGTCCTGACTTTC.

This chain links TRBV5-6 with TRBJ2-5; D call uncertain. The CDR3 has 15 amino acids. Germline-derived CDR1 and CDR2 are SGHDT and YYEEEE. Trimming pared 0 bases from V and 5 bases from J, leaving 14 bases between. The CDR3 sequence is CASSLDPTKEETQYF. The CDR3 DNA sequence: TGTGCCAGCAGCTTGGACCCTACCAAGGAGGAGACCCAGTACTTC.